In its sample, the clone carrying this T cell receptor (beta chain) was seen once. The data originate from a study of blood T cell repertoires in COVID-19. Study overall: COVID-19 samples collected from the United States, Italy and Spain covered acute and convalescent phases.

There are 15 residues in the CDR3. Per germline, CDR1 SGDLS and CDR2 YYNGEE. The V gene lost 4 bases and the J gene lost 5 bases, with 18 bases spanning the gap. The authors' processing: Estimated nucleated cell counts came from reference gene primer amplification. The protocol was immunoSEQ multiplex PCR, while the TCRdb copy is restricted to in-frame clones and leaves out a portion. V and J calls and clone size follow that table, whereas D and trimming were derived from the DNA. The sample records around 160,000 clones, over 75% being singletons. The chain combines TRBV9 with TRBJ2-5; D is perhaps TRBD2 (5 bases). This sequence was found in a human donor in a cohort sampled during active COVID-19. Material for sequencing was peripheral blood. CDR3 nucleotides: TGTGCCAGCAGCAGAGTGAGGGAAGGGTGGGAGACCCAGTACTTC. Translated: CASSRVREGWETQYF.